Presented here are 25 T cell receptor beta chains from one specimen sequenced in a study of shared clonotypes between healthy human individuals. Sequenced by immunoSEQ multiplex PCR; TCRdb stores in-frame clones only, minus some. The sample lists some 2.4 million clones; 80% to 95% were seen once. Sequencing used naive CD4+ T cells from PBMCs. Described subset: CD45RA+ positively selected. The source of these receptors is a man aged 18 to 29 in good health. Some clones in this sample may be carry-over from other donors' samples.

The genes are TRBV30 and TRBJ1-1; no clear D. Germline V gene sequence: CDR1 GTSNPN, CDR2 SVGIG (reference sequence). V shed 2 bases and J shed 1 base, with 17 bases lying between them. The CDR3 contains 16 residues. The CDR3 nucleotides are TGTGCCTGGAGTTTCGACCTCCGGCGGAGGAACACTGAAGCTTTCTTT. As protein: CAWSFDLRRRNTEAFF.

The CDR3 DNA reads as TGTGCCAGCAGCGCGCTAGGGGCGACTAATGAAAAACTGTTTTTT. As protein: CASSALGATNEKLFF. The rearrangement uses TRBV11-1 and TRBJ1-4, with D perhaps matching TRBD1 (5 bases). The germline V and J ends were trimmed by 5 bases and 2 bases, with 12 bases remaining between them. Germline V gene data show CDR1 as SGHAT and CDR2 as FQDESV (reference sequence). The CDR3 length is 15 residues.

The chain recombines TRBV29-1 with TRBJ1-1; D might be TRBD1 (5 bases). Germline CDR1 SQVTM, CDR2 ANQGSEA. Trimming shortened V by 6 bases and J by 6 bases, and 17 bases separated the two germline ends. The CDR3 contains 13 residues. The CDR3 protein is CSVSQGFPPEAFF. The CDR3 DNA sequence: TGCAGCGTCTCCCAGGGTTTTCCCCCTGAAGCTTTCTTT.

The chain links TRBV21-1 to TRBJ1-5; the table gives TRBD1 as D, unverified against the DNA. TRBV21-1 is recorded as a pseudogene. This CDR3 is 13 amino acids long. DNA of the CDR3: TGTGCCAGCAGCAAACTAGGGGGTCAGCCCCAGCATTTT. Its protein is CASSKLGGQPQHF.

CDR3 loop: CASSLYPRLAGDTQYF. CDR3 coding DNA: TGTGCCAGCAGCCTCTATCCTCGACTAGCGGGGGATACGCAGTATTTT. The V call is TRBV27, the J call TRBJ2-3; 11 bases map to TRBD2. V shed 6 bases and J 6 bases; nucleotides not matched to a gene: 11. The CDR3 is 16 residues long. CDR1 and CDR2 (germline): MNHEY, SMNVEV (reference sequence).

This rearrangement joins TRBV27 to TRBJ1-6; 7 nucleotides line up with TRBD1. The V gene end was trimmed by 5 bases and the J gene end by 5 bases; junction bases not matched to a gene: 6. The CDR3 covers 15 residues. The germline V gene has CDR1 MNHEY and CDR2 SMNVEV (reference sequence). The CDR3, as DNA: TGTGCCAGCAGTCTGGGACAGCAAAATAATTCACCCCTCCACTTT. Its translation is CASSLGQQNNSPLHF.

This clone has a single count. The rearrangement links TRBV5-1 to TRBJ2-3, with TRBD2 identical over 7 bases. CDR1 SGHRS and CDR2 YFSETQ come from the germline V gene. The CDR3 length is 15 residues. The V and J ends lost 3 bases and 4 bases, in that order; junction bases with no gene match: 8. CDR3 in amino acids: CASSSRAGSADTQYF. DNA of the CDR3: TGCGCCAGCAGCTCCCGAGCGGGAAGTGCAGATACGCAGTATTTT.

The chain carries TRBV5-5 and TRBJ1-2, with D perhaps TRBD1 (5 bases). V was trimmed by 1 base and J by 5 bases, leaving 18 bases between them. The CDR3 spans 16 residues. From germline, CDR1 is SGHKS and CDR2 YYEKEE (reference sequence). The CDR3 loop is CASSLSTGAAVYGYTF. The CDR3 DNA reads TGTGCCAGCAGCTTGTCAACTGGGGCGGCAGTGTATGGCTACACCTTC. Full variable domain (rest looked up from reference TRBV5-5 and TRBJ1-2): DAGVTQSPTHLIKTRGQQVTLRCSPISGHKSVSWYQQVLGQGPQFIFQYYEKEERGRGNFPDRFSARQFPNYSSELNVNALLLGDSALYLCASSLSTGAAVYGYTFGSGTRLTVV.

Points on this clone: Other nucleotide sequences from this sample produce the same CDR3. V and J are TRBV19 and TRBJ2-1; D might be TRBD2 (5 bases). The V end lost 1 base, the J end lost 2 bases, and 6 bases lay between the germline ends. The CDR3 is 14 residues long. Germline-derived CDR1 and CDR2 are LNHDA and SQIVND (reference sequence). CDR3 in DNA: TGTGCCAGTAGTATAGCCGGGACCTACAATGAGCAGTTCTTC. This sequence encodes CASSIAGTYNEQFF. Complete variable domain (other parts from reference TRBV19 and TRBJ2-1): DGGITQSPKYLFRKEGQNVTLSCEQNLNHDAMYWYRQDPGQGLRLIYYSQIVNDFQKGDIAEGYSVSREKKESFPLTVTSAQKNPTAFYLCASSIAGTYNEQFFGPGTRLTVL.

V is TRBV27 and J is TRBJ2-7; no clear D gene. Germline V gene lookup returns CDR1 MNHEY and CDR2 SMNVEV (reference sequence). Between the trimmed V and J ends, which lost 8 bases and 2 bases, there was a span of 16 bases. The length of the CDR3 is 14 residues. In DNA, the CDR3 is TGTGCCAGCTCGTCTAGTTATCGGCCCTACGAGCAGTACTTC. The encoded protein is CASSSSYRPYEQYF.

The rearrangement uses TRBV25-1 and TRBJ2-5; D is unclear. Germline values: CDR1 MGHDK, CDR2 SYGVNS. There are 14 residues in the CDR3. Deletions cut 0 bases from V and 2 bases from J, with 7 bases between. DNA of the CDR3: TGTGCCAGCAGTGAATATGCGACACAAGAGACCCAGTACTTC. Protein sequence: CASSEYATQETQYF.

The gene calls are TRBV30 and TRBJ2-3, with D possibly called TRBD1 or TRBD2 (5 bases each). Trimming removed 4 bases from V and 8 bases from J, with 16 bases in between. The CDR3 is 13 amino acids. Germline V CDR1 and CDR2: GTSNPN, SVGIG (reference sequence). The CDR3 DNA reads as TGTGCCTGGAACCCCCGGGGCAGAGGTACGCAGTATTTT. This translates into CAWNPRGRGTQYF.

The chain recombines TRBV28 with TRBJ2-5; 8 nucleotides align to TRBD2. CDR1 MDHEN and CDR2 SYDVKM come from the germline V gene. The CDR3 covers 15 residues. V lost 5 bases to trimming and J lost 2 bases; unmatched junction nucleotides: 7. The chain's CDR3 is CASSPGGGSQETQYF. The CDR3 DNA is TGTGCCAGCAGTCCCGGCGGGGGGTCACAAGAGACCCAGTACTTC.

The chain uses TRBV11-3 and TRBJ2-1; D remains ambiguous. Germline CDR1 is SGHNT and CDR2 is YENEEA. The CDR3 spans 11 residues. V was cut by 5 bases and J by 15 bases, with 14 bases left in between. The CDR3 sequence is CASSLTIPPFF. As DNA, the CDR3 is TGTGCCAGCAGCCTGACAATACCCCCGTTCTTC.

The chain employs TRBV19 and TRBJ2-7; 7 nucleotides line up with TRBD1. CDR1 LNHDA and CDR2 SQIVND come from the germline V gene (reference sequence). V dropped 4 bases and J dropped 1; count of bases not matched to a gene: 4. The CDR3 has 14 amino acids. In DNA, the CDR3 is TGTGCCAGTAGTAAGGGGACAGCTTCCTACGAGCAGTACTTC. It encodes CASSKGTASYEQYF.

This sequence joins TRBV6-5 and TRBJ2-1; weak D call: TRBD2 (6 bases). V lost 4 bases, J lost 7 bases, and 14 bases lay in between. Germline V gene lookup returns CDR1 MNHEY and CDR2 SVGAGI. The CDR3 consists of 14 residues. The DNA for the CDR3 is TGTGCCAGCAGTTCCGGCCCGGGGGATAATGAGCAGTTCTTC. Encoded protein: CASSSGPGDNEQFF.

This chain joins TRBV7-9 and TRBJ2-3; TRBD1 is a possible D gene (6 bases). Germline loops: CDR1 SEHNR, CDR2 FQNEAQ (reference sequence). V lost 1 base to trimming and J lost 2 bases, with 10 bases between them. The CDR3 extends over 15 amino acids. The CDR3 protein is CASSLVDSPTDTQYF. CDR3 DNA sequence: TGTGCCAGCAGCTTAGTGGACAGCCCCACAGATACGCAGTATTTT. Full variable domain (remainder filled in from reference TRBV7-9 and TRBJ2-3): DTGVSQNPRHKITKRGQNVTFRCDPISEHNRLYWYRQTLGQGPEFLTYFQNEAQLEKSRLLSDRFSAERPKGSFSTLEIQRTEQGDSAMYLCASSLVDSPTDTQYFGPGTRLTVL.

The chain couples TRBV10-3 to TRBJ2-1; D could derive from TRBD1 or TRBD2 (5 bases each). V was trimmed by 6 bases and J by 5 bases, leaving 14 bases between them. CDR1 is ENHRY and CDR2 is SYGVKD in the germline V gene. The CDR3 runs to 14 residues. The CDR3 region has the DNA TGTGCCATCAGAGGGACGGGATCCCACAATGAGCAGTTCTTC. This translates into CAIRGTGSHNEQFF.

The chain recombines TRBV5-1 with TRBJ2-5; 8 bases map to TRBD1. The CDR3 loop spans 16 amino acids. The germline V gene encodes CDR1 SGHRS and CDR2 YFSETQ. J gave up 5 bases and V 4 bases, and 13 bases lay outside the gene matches. The CDR3 coding sequence is TGCGCCAGCAGCCCTAACTTCAGGGGGCAGGGGGAGACCCAGTACTTC. This gives the protein CASSPNFRGQGETQYF.

V gene TRBV6-5 combines with J gene TRBJ1-5; D may be TRBD1 (6 bases). Germline CDR1 and CDR2: MNHEY and SVGAGI. Trimming left V 4 bases short and J 16 bases short, with 17 bases between. The CDR3 runs to 12 residues. In DNA form, the CDR3 reads TGTGCCAGCAGTTCGCTACAGGGACCCTATCATTTT. This encodes CASSSLQGPYHF.

V and J are TRBV7-2 and TRBJ2-7; tentatively, D is TRBD2 (6 bases). Germline V gives CDR1 SGHTA, CDR2 FQGNSA. The V end lost 2 bases, the J end lost 2 bases, and 13 bases lay between the germline ends. The CDR3 is 15 amino acids. The CDR3: CASSLMPSVTYEQYF. The CDR3 coding sequence is TGTGCCAGCAGCTTAATGCCTAGCGTAACCTACGAGCAGTACTTC. Based on the CDR3 plus reference TRBV7-2 and TRBJ2-7, the full variable domain is GAGVSQSPSNKVTEKGKDVELRCDPISGHTALYWYRQSLGQGLEFLIYFQGNSAPDKSGLPSDRFSAERTGGSVSTLTIQRTQQEDSAVYLCASSLMPSVTYEQYFGPGTRLTVT.

The V and J genes are TRBV10-3 and TRBJ2-7; 8 bases agree with TRBD2. The CDR3 loop spans 14 amino acids. Per the germline V gene, CDR1 is ENHRY and CDR2 is SYGVKD. V was pared by 2 bases and J by 5 bases, with 5 bases of the junction left unmatched. The CDR3 DNA sequence: TGTGCCATCAGTGAGACGGGGGGGTTCCACGAGCAGTACTTC. As protein: CAISETGGFHEQYF.

This chain uses TRBV5-1 with TRBJ1-4; 7 positions agree with TRBD1. Germline CDR1 and CDR2: SGHRS and YFSETQ. The junction had 7 bases not matched to a gene; V was cut back by 4 bases and J by 7 bases. This CDR3 has 14 amino acids. The CDR3 sequence: CASSASGQVEKLFF. CDR3 coding DNA: TGCGCCAGCAGCGCGTCCGGACAGGTTGAAAAACTGTTTTTT.

The chain is built from TRBV5-1 and TRBJ1-5; 7 bases match TRBD1. There are 18 residues in the CDR3. V shed 1 base, J shed 0 bases, and the junction held 10 bases outside the gene matches. Germline-derived CDR1 and CDR2 are SGHRS and YFSETQ. CDR3 nucleotides: TGCGCCAGCAGCTTGCGGCCAGGGGGTCTGGGTAGCAATCAGCCCCAGCATTTT. Amino acids: CASSLRPGGLGSNQPQHF.

The V and J genes are TRBV5-1 and TRBJ1-3; tentative D call: TRBD1 (5 bases). CDR1 and CDR2 from the germline V gene are SGHRS and YFSETQ. Deletions cut 9 bases from V and 0 bases from J, with 13 bases between. The CDR3 extends over 14 amino acids. CDR3 sequence (DNA): TGCGCCAACCGGGACTTCTGCTCTGGAAACACCATATATTTT. Translating it yields CANRDFCSGNTIYF.